Below are 18 T cell receptor beta chains sequenced from a single sample in a study of technical replicates of blood from several donors. Clones were sequenced by immunoSEQ multiplex PCR, and TCRdb holds only the in-frame ones, with some missing. This table holds some 77,000 clones, 80% to 90% found once. The sample was PBMCs. The receptors shown here come from a human donor in good health. Some clones in this sample may be carry-over from other donors' samples.

The rearrangement uses TRBV27 and TRBJ1-1; TRBD1 might be the D (5 bases). This CDR3 has 13 residues. The V end was cut by 3 bases, the J end by 7 bases, with 12 bases between. Germline V gene sequence: CDR1 MNHEY, CDR2 SMNVEV (reference sequence). Written as DNA, the CDR3 is TGTGCCAGCAGTTTTTATGGGGCAGATGAAGCTTTCTTT. This encodes CASSFYGADEAFF.

The rearrangement joins TRBV9 to TRBJ1-4; 7 bases line up with TRBD1. Trimming at V came to 1 base and at J to 5 bases, leaving 5 bases not matched to a gene. CDR3 length: 15 residues. Germline V gene data show CDR1 as SGDLS and CDR2 as YYNGEE. The CDR3 region is CASSVRDSVNEKLFF. In DNA form, the CDR3 reads TGTGCCAGCAGCGTAAGGGACAGCGTAAATGAAAAACTGTTTTTT.

V and J are TRBV10-3 and TRBJ1-1; D gene unclear. This CDR3 has 11 amino acids. Trimming left V 6 bases short and J 7 bases short, with 9 bases between. Germline loops: CDR1 ENHRY, CDR2 SYGVKD. CDR3: CAIRDRGEAFF. The CDR3, as DNA: TGTGCCATCAGGGATAGAGGTGAAGCTTTCTTT.

This chain links TRBV7-2 with TRBJ2-3, with D perhaps matching TRBD2 (7 bases). CDR1 and CDR2 (germline): SGHTA, FQGNSA. The V gene lost 2 bases and the J gene lost 2 bases, with 17 bases spanning the gap. This CDR3 comprises 17 residues. CDR3 residues: CASSLHVGRGPTDTQYF. The CDR3 DNA sequence: TGTGCCAGCAGCTTACACGTAGGGCGGGGGCCCACAGATACGCAGTATTTT.

V usage is TRBV11-2 and J usage is TRBJ1-1; TRBD1 is a possible D gene (6 bases). V dropped 5 bases and J dropped 0 bases, with 16 bases sitting between them. CDR3 length: 16 residues. CDR1 and CDR2 (germline): SGHAT, FQNNGV. The CDR3 coding sequence is TGTGCCAGCAGCCTCTGGAGGACAGATATGAACACTGAAGCTTTCTTT. This translates into CASSLWRTDMNTEAFF.

The rearrangement links TRBV13 to TRBJ2-5; TRBD2 matches at 13 bases. Germline V CDR1 and CDR2: PRHDT, FYEKMQ (reference sequence). CDR3 length: 20 amino acids. The trim removed 2 bases at V and 6 bases at J, leaving 18 bases unmatched. The CDR3 sequence: CASSLRWELRATSGRQTQYF. In DNA form, the CDR3 reads TGTGCCAGCAGCTTACGGTGGGAGCTCCGGGCGACTAGCGGGAGGCAGACCCAGTACTTC. Based on the CDR3 plus reference TRBV13 and TRBJ2-5, the full variable domain is AAGVIQSPRHLIKEKRETATLKCYPIPRHDTVYWYQQGPGQDPQFLISFYEKMQSDKGSIPDRFSAQQFSDYHSELNMSSLELGDSALYFCASSLRWELRATSGRQTQYFGPGTRLLVL.

This chain uses TRBV30 with TRBJ1-2, with 8 bases identical to TRBD1. Germline V CDR1 and CDR2: GTSNPN, SVGIG (reference sequence). This CDR3 region has 13 residues. V dropped 2 bases and J dropped 4; count of bases not matched to a gene: 3. CDR3 in DNA: TGTGCCTGGAGTCCGGGACAGGCCTATGGCTACACCTTC. It is translated as CAWSPGQAYGYTF.

The J gene is TRBJ2-7, the V gene TRBV29-1; D uncertain. Germline-derived CDR1 and CDR2 are SQVTM and ANQGSEA. V was pared by 7 bases and J by 0 bases, with 10 bases between. CDR3 size: 12 residues. CDR3 sequence reads: CSASPVSYEQYF. In DNA form, the CDR3 reads TGCAGCGCTAGTCCCGTCTCCTACGAGCAGTACTTC.

This clone occurred once. This chain links TRBV5-1 with TRBJ2-7, with D tentatively TRBD1 (5 bases). CDR1 is SGHRS and CDR2 is YFSETQ in the germline V gene. This CDR3 is 14 amino acids long. The V gene lost 0 bases and the J gene lost 3 bases, with 10 bases spanning the gap. In DNA form, the CDR3 reads TGCGCCAGCAGCTTGGAAGGGGTAAGCTACGAGCAGTACTTC. Amino acids: CASSLEGVSYEQYF.

The chain is built from TRBV7-9 and TRBJ1-2, with D perhaps TRBD1 (6 bases). Trimming removed 1 base from V and 13 bases from J, with 16 bases in between. Germline V gene data show CDR1 as SEHNR and CDR2 as FQNEAQ (reference sequence). This CDR3 spans 13 amino acids. This CDR3 is CASSLVSGVAITF. CDR3 sequence (DNA): TGTGCCAGCAGCTTAGTTTCAGGGGTCGCCATCACCTTC. Looking up the rest from reference TRBV7-9 and TRBJ1-2 gives the full variable domain: DTGVSQNPRHKITKRGQNVTFRCDPISEHNRLYWYRQTLGQGPEFLTYFQNEAQLEKSRLLSDRFSAERPKGSFSTLEIQRTEQGDSAMYLCASSLVSGVAITFGSGTRLTVV.

The chain carries TRBV18 and TRBJ2-5; D gene ambiguous. Trimming removed 5 bases from V and 4 bases from J, with 8 bases in between. The CDR3 is 12 residues long. The germline V gene has CDR1 KGHSH and CDR2 LQKENI. The CDR3 DNA reads as TGTGCCAGCTCATCAACCGGAGAGACCCAGTACTTC. This translates into CASSSTGETQYF.

The V and J genes are TRBV6-5 and TRBJ2-1; 9 nucleotides match TRBD2. The germline V gene has CDR1 MNHEY and CDR2 SVGAGI. The junction had 3 bases not matched to a gene; V was cut back by 6 bases and J by 3 bases. The CDR3 runs to 14 residues. As DNA, the CDR3 is TGTGCCAGCAGGATTAGCGGGAGCTACAATGAGCAGTTCTTC. It is translated as CASRISGSYNEQFF.

This clone was observed a few times. The chain carries TRBV27 and TRBJ1-5; D ambiguous. CDR3 size: 16 residues. Looked up from germline, CDR1 is MNHEY and CDR2 is SMNVEV (reference sequence). V gave up 6 bases and J gave up 5 bases, with 20 bases separating them. The CDR3 DNA follows: TGTGCCAGCAGAAAAGACGGGCAGGAGGGTGATCAGCCCCAGCATTTT. Translating it yields CASRKDGQEGDQPQHF.

The chain uses TRBV11-2 and TRBJ2-1; 7 positions agree with TRBD2. This CDR3 is built from 16 residues. The germline gives CDR1 SGHAT, CDR2 FQNNGV. V was pared by 2 bases and J by 1 base, with 5 bases of the junction left unmatched. CDR3 protein: CASSLLGGSSYNEQFF. As DNA, the CDR3 is TGTGCCAGCAGCTTATTGGGCGGGAGTTCCTACAATGAGCAGTTCTTC.

The chain has TRBV18 and TRBJ2-1; 9 bases map to TRBD2. Trimming at V came to 4 bases and at J to 5 bases, leaving 3 bases not matched to a gene. Germline V gene data show CDR1 as KGHSH and CDR2 as LQKENI. This CDR3 has 14 residues. The CDR3: CASSLASGNNEQFF. Here the CDR3 DNA reads TGTGCCAGCTCACTGGCTAGCGGGAACAATGAGCAGTTCTTC. Together with reference TRBV18 and TRBJ2-1, the CDR3 gives the full variable domain: NAGVMQNPRHLVRRRGQEARLRCSPMKGHSHVYWYRQLPEEGLKFMVYLQKENIIDESGMPKERFSAEFPKEGPSILRIQQVVRGDSAAYFCASSLASGNNEQFFGPGTRLTVL.

This sequence joins TRBV5-1 and TRBJ2-7; D possibly corresponds to TRBD2 (6 bases). Trimming pared 4 bases from V and 5 bases from J, leaving 19 bases between. From germline, CDR1 is SGHRS and CDR2 YFSETQ. CDR3 length: 15 amino acids. CDR3 sequence: CASSQTPGSLDEQYF. The CDR3 coding sequence is TGCGCCAGCAGCCAGACCCCCGGGAGTCTGGACGAGCAGTACTTC.

This clone turned up a few times. The chain links TRBV6-5 to TRBJ2-7; 7 bases match TRBD1. In germline, CDR1 is MNHEY, CDR2 SVGAGI. V shed 4 bases and J 4 bases; nucleotides not matched to a gene: 10. The CDR3 has 15 amino acids. CDR3 sequence reads: CASSSFRDRIYEQYF. The CDR3 region has the DNA TGTGCCAGCAGTTCCTTCCGGGACAGAATTTACGAGCAGTACTTC.

This chain uses TRBV7-3 with TRBJ2-5, with TRBD1 as a possible D gene (6 bases). The germline CDR1 and CDR2 sequences are SGHTA and FQGTGA. The CDR3 runs to 13 residues. V was pared by 6 bases and J by 5 bases, with 13 bases between. CDR3 amino acids: CASRAGTRETQYF. The CDR3 DNA is TGTGCCAGCAGGGCCGGGACAAGGGAGACCCAGTACTTC.